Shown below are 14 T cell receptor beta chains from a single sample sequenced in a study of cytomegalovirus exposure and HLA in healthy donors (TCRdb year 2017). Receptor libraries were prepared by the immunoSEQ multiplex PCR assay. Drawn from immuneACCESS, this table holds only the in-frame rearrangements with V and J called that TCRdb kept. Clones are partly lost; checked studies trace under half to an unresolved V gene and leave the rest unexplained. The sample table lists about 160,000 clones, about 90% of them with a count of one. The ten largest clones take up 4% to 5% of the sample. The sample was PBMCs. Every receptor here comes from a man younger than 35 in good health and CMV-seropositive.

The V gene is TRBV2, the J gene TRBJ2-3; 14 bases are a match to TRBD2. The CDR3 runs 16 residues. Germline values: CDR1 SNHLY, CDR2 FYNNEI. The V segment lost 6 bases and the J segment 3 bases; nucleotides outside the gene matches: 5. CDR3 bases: TGTGCCAGCAGCGCGACTAGCGGGAGGGCAACAGATACGCAGTATTTT. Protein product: CASSATSGRATDTQYF.

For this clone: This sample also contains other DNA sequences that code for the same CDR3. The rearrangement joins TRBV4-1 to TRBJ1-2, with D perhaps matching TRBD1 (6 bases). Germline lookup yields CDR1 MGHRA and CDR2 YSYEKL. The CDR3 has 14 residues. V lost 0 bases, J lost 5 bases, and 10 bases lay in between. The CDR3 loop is CASSQETGSYGYTF. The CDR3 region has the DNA TGCGCCAGCAGCCAAGAAACAGGGTCATATGGCTACACCTTC.

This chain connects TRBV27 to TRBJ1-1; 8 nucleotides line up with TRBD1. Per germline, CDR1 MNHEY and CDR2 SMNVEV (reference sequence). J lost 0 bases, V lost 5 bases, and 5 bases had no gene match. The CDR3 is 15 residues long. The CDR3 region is CASSGTGLMNTEAFF. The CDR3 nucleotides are TGTGCCAGCAGTGGGACAGGTCTCATGAACACTGAAGCTTTCTTT.

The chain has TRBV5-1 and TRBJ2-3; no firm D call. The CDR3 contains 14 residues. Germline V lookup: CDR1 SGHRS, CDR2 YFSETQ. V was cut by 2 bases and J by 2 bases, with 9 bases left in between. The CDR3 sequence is CASSFLGATDTQYF. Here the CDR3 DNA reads TGCGCCAGCAGCTTCTTAGGAGCCACAGATACGCAGTATTTT.

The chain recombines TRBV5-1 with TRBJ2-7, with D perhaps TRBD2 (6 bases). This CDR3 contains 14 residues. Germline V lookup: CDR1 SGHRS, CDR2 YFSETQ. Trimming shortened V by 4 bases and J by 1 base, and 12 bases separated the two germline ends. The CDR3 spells CASSGKGGSYEQYF. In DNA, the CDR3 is TGCGCCAGCAGCGGGAAGGGAGGATCCTACGAGCAGTACTTC.

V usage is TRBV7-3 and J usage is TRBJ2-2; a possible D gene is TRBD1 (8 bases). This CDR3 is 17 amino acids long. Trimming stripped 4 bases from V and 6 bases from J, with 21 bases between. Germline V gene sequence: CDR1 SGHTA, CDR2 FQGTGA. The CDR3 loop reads CASSYATGDYFSGELFF. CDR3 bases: TGTGCCAGCAGCTACGCGACAGGGGACTATTTTTCCGGGGAGCTGTTTTTT. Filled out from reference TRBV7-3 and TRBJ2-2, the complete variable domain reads GAGVSQTPSNKVTEKGKYVELRCDPISGHTALYWYRQSLGQGPEFLIYFQGTGAADDSGLPNDRFFAVRPEGSVSTLKIQRTERGDSAVYLCASSYATGDYFSGELFFGEGSRLTVL.

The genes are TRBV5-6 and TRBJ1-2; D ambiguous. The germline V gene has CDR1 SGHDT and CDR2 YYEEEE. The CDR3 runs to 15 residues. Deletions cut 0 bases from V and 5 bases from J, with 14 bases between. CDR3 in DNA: TGTGCCAGCAGCTTGGATCCGGGGTCGGCGTATGGCTACACCTTC. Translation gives CASSLDPGSAYGYTF.

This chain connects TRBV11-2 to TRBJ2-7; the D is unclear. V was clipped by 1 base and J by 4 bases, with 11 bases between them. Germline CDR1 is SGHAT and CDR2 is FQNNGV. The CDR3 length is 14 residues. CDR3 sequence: CASSLVPEIYEQYF. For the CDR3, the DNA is TGTGCCAGCAGCTTAGTTCCAGAAATTTACGAGCAGTACTTC.

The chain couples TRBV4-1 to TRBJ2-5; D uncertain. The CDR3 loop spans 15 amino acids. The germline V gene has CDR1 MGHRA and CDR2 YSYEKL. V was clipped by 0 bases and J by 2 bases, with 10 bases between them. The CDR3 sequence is CASSQDISGQETQYF. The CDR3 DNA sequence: TGCGCCAGCAGCCAAGATATATCAGGTCAAGAGACCCAGTACTTC.

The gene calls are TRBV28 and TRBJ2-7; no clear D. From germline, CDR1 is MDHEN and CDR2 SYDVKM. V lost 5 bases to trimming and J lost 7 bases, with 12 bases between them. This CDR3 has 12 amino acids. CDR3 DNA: TGTGCCAGCAGTGAGAGGTTGTGGGAGCAGTACTTC. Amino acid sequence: CASSERLWEQYF.

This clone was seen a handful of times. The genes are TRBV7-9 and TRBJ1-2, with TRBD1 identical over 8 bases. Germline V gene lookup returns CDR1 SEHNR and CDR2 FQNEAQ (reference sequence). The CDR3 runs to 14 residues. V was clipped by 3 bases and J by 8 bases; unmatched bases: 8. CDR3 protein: CASSFLWTGQGYTF. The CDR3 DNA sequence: TGTGCCAGCAGCTTCCTATGGACAGGGCAGGGCTACACCTTC.

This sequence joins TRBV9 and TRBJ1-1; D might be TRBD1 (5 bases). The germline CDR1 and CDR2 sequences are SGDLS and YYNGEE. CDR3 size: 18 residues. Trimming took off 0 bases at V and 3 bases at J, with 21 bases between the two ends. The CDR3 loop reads CASSVGPQQGGSDTEAFF. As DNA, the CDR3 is TGTGCCAGCAGCGTAGGCCCCCAGCAGGGAGGATCGGACACTGAAGCTTTCTTT.

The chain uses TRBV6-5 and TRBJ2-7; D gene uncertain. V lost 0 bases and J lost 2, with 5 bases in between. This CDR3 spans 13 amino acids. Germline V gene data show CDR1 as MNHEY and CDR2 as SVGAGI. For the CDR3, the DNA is TGTGCCAGCAGTTACTCAAGCCCCTACGAGCAGTACTTC. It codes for CASSYSSPYEQYF.

The CDR3 nucleotides read TGCGCCAGCAGACGGGGGACAGGTGGGACTGAAGCTTTCTTT. Amino acid sequence: CASRRGTGGTEAFF. The gene calls are TRBV4-1 and TRBJ1-1, with TRBD1 matching over 8 bases. Trimming cost V 6 bases and J 5 bases; bases outside gene matches: 8. The CDR3 loop spans 14 amino acids. Germline loops: CDR1 MGHRA, CDR2 YSYEKL.